Listed below are T cell receptor beta chains from one sample, sequenced in a study of cytomegalovirus exposure and HLA in healthy donors. The assay was immunoSEQ multiplex PCR, and TCRdb's table has in-frame clones only and misses some. Of about 120,000 clones listed, 65% are singletons. Sequencing used PBMCs. These TCRs come from a woman aged 40 to 55 in good health and CMV-seropositive. Each CDR3 is given with its conserved first and last residue. The D gene is left open where the match is weak. Clone size is not always given. Where it is, it says once, few, many or a class for expanded clones.

d_gene,abundance,v_gene,j_gene,CDR3aa,CDR3nt
.,.,TRBV5-5,TRBJ2-7,CASSLAETYEQYF,TGTGCCAGCAGCTTGGCCGAGACCTACGAGCAGTACTTC
.,.,TRBV7-9,TRBJ2-6,CSSSIYSPSGANVLTF,TGTTCCAGCAGCATTTATAGTCCCTCTGGGGCCAACGTCCTGACTTTC
.,.,TRBV2,TRBJ2-7,CASRSSWGGLDYEQYF,TGTGCCAGCAGAAGTTCCTGGGGAGGACTCGACTACGAGCAGTACTTC
.,.,TRBV19,TRBJ2-5,CARTQQETQYF,TGTGCCAGAACACAGCAAGAGACCCAGTACTTC
TRBD1,.,TRBV29-1,TRBJ2-7,CSAEGTEYEQYF,TGCAGCGCCGAAGGGACAGAGTACGAGCAGTACTTC
TRBD1,.,TRBV4-3,TRBJ2-2,CASSQVFLGQGTGELFF,TGCGCCAGCAGCCAAGTATTCCTCGGACAGGGTACCGGGGAGCTGTTTTTT
.,few,TRBV5-4,TRBJ2-5,CASSLPQGGGETQYF,TGTGCCAGCAGCTTGCCCCAGGGAGGGGGGGAGACCCAGTACTTC
TRBD1,.,TRBV5-6,TRBJ2-7,CASSLRRQGAEQYF,TGTGCCAGCAGCTTACGAAGACAGGGAGCCGAGCAGTACTTC
.,.,TRBV19,TRBJ2-1,CASSISDNEQFF,TGTGCCAGTAGTATATCGGACAATGAGCAGTTCTTC
.,.,TRBV13,TRBJ2-7,CASSFKNQAGEQYF,TGTGCCAGCAGCTTTAAGAACCAGGCCGGCGAGCAGTACTTC
.,.,TRBV6-5,TRBJ2-7,CASSYNRACEQYF,TGTGCCAGCAGTTACAACAGGGCCTGCGAGCAGTACTTC
.,.,TRBV2,TRBJ2-6,CASREGSSGANVLTF,TGTGCCAGCAGGGAGGGCTCCTCGGGGGCCAACGTCCTGACTTTC
TRBD2,.,TRBV29-1,TRBJ2-5,CSVGDMTSGRKTQYF,TGCAGCGTTGGTGATATGACTAGCGGGAGAAAGACCCAGTACTTC
.,.,TRBV7-9,TRBJ2-3,CASSFRQLTDTQYF,TGTGCCAGCAGCTTTAGACAGCTGACAGATACGCAGTATTTT
.,.,TRBV19,TRBJ2-5,CASKVAGQGGRETQYF,TGTGCCAGTAAGGTGGCGGGGCAGGGCGGTCGAGAGACCCAGTACTTC
.,.,TRBV19,TRBJ1-5,CASSIPGNQPQHF,TGTGCCAGTAGTATACCAGGGAATCAGCCCCAGCATTTT
.,once,TRBV7-8,TRBJ2-1,CASRAGRLSSYNEQFF,TGTGCCAGCAGGGCGGGACGCCTCAGCTCCTACAATGAGCAGTTCTTC
.,.,TRBV29-1,TRBJ1-1,CSVEDWDTMNTEAFF,TGCAGCGTTGAAGATTGGGACACCATGAACACTGAAGCTTTCTTT
.,.,TRBV18,TRBJ1-4,CASSPTGINEKLFF,TGTGCCAGCTCACCAACAGGGATTAATGAAAAACTGTTTTTT
.,.,TRBV30,TRBJ1-5,CAWSRGGSNQPQHF,TGTGCCTGGTCACGGGGGGGAAGCAATCAGCCCCAGCATTTT
.,.,TRBV29-1,TRBJ1-2,CSVADSNYGYTF,TGCAGCGTTGCCGACAGCAACTATGGCTACACCTTC
.,few,TRBV4-1,TRBJ1-4,CASSPPGRGNEKLFF,TGCGCCAGCAGCCCGCCGGGACGGGGGAATGAAAAACTGTTTTTT
TRBD2,.,TRBV5-1,TRBJ2-2,CASSTRAPTSGGTGELFF,TGCGCCAGCAGCACCCGAGCCCCCACTAGCGGGGGCACCGGGGAGCTGTTTTTT
.,once,TRBV4-1,TRBJ2-6,CASSQDRPLTSSGANVLTF,TGCGCCAGCAGCCAAGATCGCCCTCTTACTAGCTCTGGGGCCAACGTCCTGACTTTC
.,.,TRBV11-2,TRBJ1-6,CASSLVADNSPLHF,TGTGCCAGCAGCTTAGTCGCGGATAATTCACCCCTCCACTTT
TRBD1,.,TRBV4-1,TRBJ2-2,CASSQGTGGPTGELFF,TGCGCCAGCAGCCAAGGGACAGGGGGTCCGACCGGGGAGCTGTTTTTT
.,.,TRBV5-1,TRBJ2-5,CASSLRRRETQYF,TGCGCCAGCAGCCTAAGACGGAGGGAGACCCAGTACTTC
.,.,TRBV11-3,TRBJ2-7,CASSRGGEHEQYF,TGTGCCAGCTCCCGAGGAGGGGAACACGAGCAGTACTTC
.,once,TRBV7-2,TRBJ2-2,CASSLAHGGELFF,TGTGCCAGCAGCTTAGCGCACGGCGGGGAGCTGTTTTTT
.,.,TRBV5-1,TRBJ1-5,CASSLSGGDYNQPQHF,TGCGCCAGCAGCCTCTCCGGGGGAGACTACAATCAGCCCCAGCATTTT